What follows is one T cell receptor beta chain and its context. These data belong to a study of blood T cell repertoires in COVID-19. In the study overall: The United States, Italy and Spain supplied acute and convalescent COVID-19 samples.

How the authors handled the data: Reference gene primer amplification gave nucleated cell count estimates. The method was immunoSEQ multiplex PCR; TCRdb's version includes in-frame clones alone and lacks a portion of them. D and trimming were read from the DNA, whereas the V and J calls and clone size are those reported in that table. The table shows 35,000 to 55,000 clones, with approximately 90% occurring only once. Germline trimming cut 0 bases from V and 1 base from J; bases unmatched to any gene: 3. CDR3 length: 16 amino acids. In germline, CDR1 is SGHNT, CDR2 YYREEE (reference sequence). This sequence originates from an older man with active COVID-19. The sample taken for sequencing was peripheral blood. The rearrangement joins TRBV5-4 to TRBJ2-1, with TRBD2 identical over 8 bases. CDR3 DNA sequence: TGTGCCAGCAGCTTGGAACGGGGGGGGTCCTACAATGAGCAGTTCTTC. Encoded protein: CASSLERGGSYNEQFF.